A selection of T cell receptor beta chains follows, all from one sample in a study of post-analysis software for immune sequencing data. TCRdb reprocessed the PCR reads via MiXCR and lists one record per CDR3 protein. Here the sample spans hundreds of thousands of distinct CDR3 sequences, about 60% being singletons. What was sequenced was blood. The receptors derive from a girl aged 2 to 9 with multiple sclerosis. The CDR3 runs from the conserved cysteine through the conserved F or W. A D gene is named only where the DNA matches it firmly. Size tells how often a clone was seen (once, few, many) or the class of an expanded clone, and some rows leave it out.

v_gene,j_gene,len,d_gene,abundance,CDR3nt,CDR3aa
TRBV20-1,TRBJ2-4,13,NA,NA,TGCAGTGCTAGAGGGCAGGGGAAAAACATTCGGTACTTC,CSARGQGKNIRYF
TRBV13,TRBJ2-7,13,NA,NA,TGTGCCAGCACCACATCCGGGAGCTACGAGCAGTACTTC,CASTTSGSYEQYF
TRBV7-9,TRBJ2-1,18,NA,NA,TGTGCCAGCAGCTTAGGGTACGGGGGGACAAAACGTTACAATGAGCAGTTCTTC,CASSLGYGGTKRYNEQFF
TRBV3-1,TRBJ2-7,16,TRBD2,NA,TGTGCCAGCAGCCAAGAATTAGGCGGGAGGAACGGCGAGCAGTACTTC,CASSQELGGRNGEQYF
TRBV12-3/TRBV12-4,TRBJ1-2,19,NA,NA,TGTGCCAGCAGTTTAGCGCGCGGAGGCCTGGCGGCTTCTAACTATGGCTACACCTTC,CASSLARGGLAASNYGYTF
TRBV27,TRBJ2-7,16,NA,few,TGTGCCAGCAGCCGTTCGACCCACCGGAGCCTCCACGAGCAGTACTTC,CASSRSTHRSLHEQYF
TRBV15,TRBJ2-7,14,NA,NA,TGTGCCACTAGCAGAAATACAGGGTCCTACGAGCAGTACTTC,CATSRNTGSYEQYF
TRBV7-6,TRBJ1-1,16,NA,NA,TGTGCCAGCAGCTTAGGGGCAGGGGAGGGGAACACTGAAGCTTTCTTT,CASSLGAGEGNTEAFF
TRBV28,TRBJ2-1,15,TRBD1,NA,TGTGCCAGCAGCTCGACAGGGGTAGGTCACAATGAGCAGTTCTTC,CASSSTGVGHNEQFF
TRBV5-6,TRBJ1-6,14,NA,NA,TGTGCCAGCAGCTTTGCAGGGGCTAATTCACCCCTCCACTTT,CASSFAGANSPLHF
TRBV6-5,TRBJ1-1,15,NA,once,TGTGCCAGCAGTTACTCGAGTCGGGGTAACACTGAAGCTTTCTTT,CASSYSSRGNTEAFF
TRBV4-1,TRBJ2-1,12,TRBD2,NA,TGCGCCAGCAGCCAAACTAGCGATCGGCAGTTCTTC,CASSQTSDRQFF
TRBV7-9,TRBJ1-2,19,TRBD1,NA,TGTGCCAGCAGCTCAAAGGCGCCGGGACAGGGGGCGAGGTACTATGGCTACACCTTC,CASSSKAPGQGARYYGYTF
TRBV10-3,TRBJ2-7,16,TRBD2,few,TGTGCCATCAGTACTAATGGACTAGCGGGAGGAAGCGAGCAGTACTTC,CAISTNGLAGGSEQYF
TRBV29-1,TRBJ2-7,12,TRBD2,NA,TGCAGCGCCCGGGAGGCCCTCTACGAGCAGTACTTC,CSAREALYEQYF
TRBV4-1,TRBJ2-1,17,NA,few,TGCGCCAGCAGCCAAGACCCTCTTGCCAACTCCTACAATGAGCAGTTCTTC,CASSQDPLANSYNEQFF